Below, 29 T cell receptor beta chains from the same sample are listed, as sequenced in a study of cytotoxic CD8 clonotypes in ibrutinib-treated CLL. Some clones are missing from TCRdb's copy, which holds only in-frame ones; the method was immunoSEQ multiplex PCR. The data hold about 140,000 clones, with around 77% observed a single time. Sequencing was performed on PBMCs, taken after 12 months of ibrutinib treatment. These TCRs come from a human donor with chronic lymphocytic leukemia.

The rearrangement joins TRBV28 to TRBJ1-4; D is unclear. The V gene's germline CDR1 is MDHEN and CDR2 SYDVKM. V was pared by 7 bases and J by 5 bases, with 5 bases between. The CDR3 has 11 amino acids. As DNA, the CDR3 is TGTGCCAGCAACCGCAATGAAAAACTGTTTTTT. This codes for CASNRNEKLFF.

Regarding this clone: The junction differs from germline at one of its ends, possibly a read error. This chain uses TRBV5-5 with TRBJ2-3; 7 nucleotides line up with TRBD2. CDR1 and CDR2 from the germline V gene are SGHKS and YYEKEE (reference sequence). The CDR3 runs to 18 residues. As DNA, the CDR3 is TGTGCCAGCAGCTTGCGCCAAACTAGCGCCGGCCTCACAGATACGCAGTGTTTT. Amino acid sequence: CASSLRQTSAGLTDTQCF.

CDR3 protein: CASSFGQFEQYF. CDR3 in DNA: TGTGCCAGCAGCTTCGGACAGTTCGAGCAGTACTTC. The gene calls are TRBV5-6 and TRBJ2-7, with D tentatively TRBD1 (6 bases). CDR3 length: 12 amino acids. Trimming removed 2 bases from V and 6 bases from J, with 9 bases in between. Germline CDR1 is SGHDT and CDR2 is YYEEEE. Full variable domain (remainder filled in from reference TRBV5-6 and TRBJ2-7): DAGVTQSPTHLIKTRGQQVTLRCSPKSGHDTVSWYQQALGQGPQFIFQYYEEEERQRGNFPDRFSGHQFPNYSSELNVNALLLGDSALYLCASSFGQFEQYFGPGTRLTVT.

This chain links TRBV10-3 with TRBJ2-5; 9 bases match TRBD2. This CDR3 region has 15 residues. Germline CDR1 is ENHRY and CDR2 is SYGVKD. V lost 5 bases and J lost 4; bases outside the gene matches: 8. The CDR3 DNA reads as TGTGCCATCAGTACCGGGACAGCGGGAGGAGAGACCCAGTACTTC. Protein sequence: CAISTGTAGGETQYF.

The sample holds one count of this clone. V gene TRBV7-9 combines with J gene TRBJ1-5; tentatively, D is TRBD1 (5 bases). With 3 bases removed from V and 6 bases from J, the gap between germline ends came to 12 bases. Germline CDR1 and CDR2: SEHNR and FQNEAQ (reference sequence). CDR3 length: 14 amino acids. Here the CDR3 DNA reads TGTGCCAGCAGCTTGCTACCTGGGGGTCAGCCCCAGCATTTT. It specifies CASSLLPGGQPQHF.

This rearrangement joins TRBV4-2 to TRBJ1-5; TRBD1 agrees at 8 bases. The CDR3 sequence is 15 residues long. The J segment lost 7 bases and the V segment lost 3 bases, leaving 8 bases of the junction unmatched. From germline, CDR1 is LGHNA and CDR2 YNFKEQ. In DNA, the CDR3 is TGTGCCAGCAGCCAGGAGGACAGGGCGGGACAGCCCCAGCATTTT. Translated, it gives CASSQEDRAGQPQHF.

This clone has just a few counts. The rearrangement uses TRBV7-9 and TRBJ1-5; a possible D gene is TRBD1 (6 bases). Germline CDR1 is SEHNR and CDR2 is FQNEAQ (reference sequence). The V gene lost 5 bases and the J gene lost 6 bases, with 14 bases spanning the gap. This CDR3 is built from 14 residues. CDR3 DNA: TGTGCCAGCAGCCCGGGGGGCTCGATTCAGCCCCAGCATTTT. Amino acids: CASSPGGSIQPQHF. Together with reference TRBV7-9 and TRBJ1-5, the CDR3 gives the full variable domain: DTGVSQNPRHKITKRGQNVTFRCDPISEHNRLYWYRQTLGQGPEFLTYFQNEAQLEKSRLLSDRFSAERPKGSFSTLEIQRTEQGDSAMYLCASSPGGSIQPQHFGDGTRLSIL.

This chain uses TRBV10-1 with TRBJ2-1; 12 nucleotides line up with TRBD2. J was trimmed by 7 bases and V by 1 base; bases with no gene match: 8. Germline CDR1 and CDR2: WNHNN and SYGVQD (reference sequence). This CDR3 contains 17 residues. The CDR3 here is CASSEFSTSGSGNEQFF. The CDR3 DNA reads TGCGCCAGCAGTGAGTTTTCGACTAGCGGGAGCGGAAATGAGCAGTTCTTC.

The chain combines TRBV6-5 with TRBJ1-2, with a tentative D call TRBD1 (6 bases). V dropped 5 bases and J dropped 4 bases, with 11 bases sitting between them. The CDR3 is 13 residues long. CDR1 is MNHEY and CDR2 is SVGAGI in the germline V gene. The CDR3, as DNA: TGTGCCAGCAGTGGAACAGGGACCTATGGCTACACCTTC. This codes for CASSGTGTYGYTF.

This chain connects TRBV9 to TRBJ2-1; tentatively, D is TRBD2 (6 bases). Germline CDR1 SGDLS, CDR2 YYNGEE. The CDR3 covers 15 residues. V shed 0 bases and J shed 2 bases, with 9 bases lying between them. In nucleotides, the CDR3 is TGTGCCAGCAGCGTAGGGGACTCCACCTACAATGAGCAGTTCTTC. It specifies CASSVGDSTYNEQFF.

The chain joins TRBV30 to TRBJ2-6; no clear D. This CDR3 region has 16 residues. V lost 0 bases and J lost 0, with 9 bases in between. Germline CDR1 and CDR2: GTSNPN and SVGIG (reference sequence). CDR3 region: CAWSVGRISGANVLTF. DNA for the CDR3: TGTGCCTGGAGTGTGGGTAGAATCTCTGGGGCCAACGTCCTGACTTTC.

The V call is TRBV19, the J call TRBJ1-1; TRBD1 is a possible D gene (6 bases). Trimming cost V 5 bases and J 5 bases, with 12 bases left between them. CDR3 length equals 13 residues. Germline lookup yields CDR1 LNHDA and CDR2 SQIVND (reference sequence). CDR3 sequence (DNA): TGTGCCAGTAGTGTCAAGGGGGAGACTGAAGCTTTCTTT. It yields the protein CASSVKGETEAFF.

The chain couples TRBV5-1 to TRBJ2-2; 13 positions match TRBD2. Germline loops: CDR1 SGHRS, CDR2 YFSETQ. V was pared by 4 bases and J by 0 bases, with 6 bases of the junction left unmatched. The CDR3 covers 18 residues. The CDR3: CASSPGTSGATNTGELFF. The DNA of the CDR3 is TGCGCCAGCAGCCCGGGGACTAGCGGGGCGACGAACACCGGGGAGCTGTTTTTT.

The J gene is TRBJ2-3, the V gene TRBV18; 8 positions agree with TRBD2. Germline CDR1 reads KGHSH; CDR2 reads LQKENI. The CDR3 is 16 residues long. Germline trimming cut 3 bases from V and 6 bases from J; bases unmatched to any gene: 11. In nucleotides, the CDR3 is TGTGCCAGCTCACCCCCCAATAGCGGGGCTAGGGATACGCAGTATTTT. It translates to CASSPPNSGARDTQYF.

The V call is TRBV5-4, the J call TRBJ1-1; D is unclear. This CDR3 has 14 amino acids. Germline CDR1 is SGHNT and CDR2 is YYREEE (reference sequence). Deletions cut 5 bases from V and 1 base from J, with 12 bases between. CDR3 protein: CASSQTSGNTEAFF. CDR3 DNA sequence: TGTGCCAGCAGTCAAACCTCAGGGAACACTGAAGCTTTCTTT.

The V gene is TRBV12-5, the J gene TRBJ2-5, with a weak D call TRBD2 (5 bases). Trimming took 6 bases from V and 5 from J, leaving 19 bases between them. The CDR3 is 15 residues long. CDR1 LGHNT and CDR2 FRNRAP come from the germline V gene. CDR3 nucleotide sequence: TGTGCTAGTGGACCCCTCCCCCCTAGGAGGGAGACCCAGTACTTC. Protein: CASGPLPPRRETQYF.

This clone came up once. The rearrangement links TRBV7-2 to TRBJ2-3; D might be TRBD2 (8 bases). The germline V gene encodes CDR1 SGHTA and CDR2 FQGNSA. The V and J ends lost 2 bases and 4 bases respectively, with 22 bases between them. This CDR3 has 18 residues. For the CDR3, the DNA is TGTGCCAGCAGCTTACGTCCCACTAGCGGTAGGGGGCCAGATACGCAGTATTTT. Protein: CASSLRPTSGRGPDTQYF.

The chain is built from TRBV19 and TRBJ2-1, with D perhaps matching TRBD1 (5 bases). CDR1 and CDR2 from the germline V gene are LNHDA and SQIVND (reference sequence). Trimming cost V 6 bases and J 6 bases, with 18 bases left between them. This CDR3 has 15 amino acids. CDR3 region: CASSPRQGPGNEQFF. Here the CDR3 DNA reads TGTGCCAGTAGCCCAAGGCAGGGTCCTGGCAATGAGCAGTTCTTC.

The chain uses TRBV7-2 and TRBJ1-1; no clear D. Between the trimmed V and J ends, which lost 0 bases and 0 bases, there was a span of 5 bases. The CDR3 is made up of 14 amino acids. The V gene's germline CDR1 is SGHTA and CDR2 FQGNSA. The CDR3 sequence: CASSLAIMNTEAFF. Here the CDR3 DNA reads TGTGCCAGCAGCTTAGCCATCATGAACACTGAAGCTTTCTTT.

V gene TRBV28 combines with J gene TRBJ1-6; a weak D match, TRBD1 (6 bases). The germline gives CDR1 MDHEN, CDR2 SYDVKM. The V end lost 2 bases, the J end lost 7 bases, and 9 bases lay between the germline ends. This CDR3 spans 14 amino acids. The CDR3 DNA is TGTGCCAGCAGTTTAGCGGGGGCGAATTCACCCCTCCACTTT. It encodes CASSLAGANSPLHF. The whole variable domain, filled in from reference TRBV28 and TRBJ1-6, reads DVKVTQSSRYLVKRTGEKVFLECVQDMDHENMFWYRQDPGLGLRLIYFSYDVKMKEKGDIPEGYSVSREKKERFSLILESASTNQTSMYLCASSLAGANSPLHFGNGTRLTVT.

The chain is built from TRBV27 and TRBJ2-5; D unclear. Trimming left V 6 bases short and J 5 bases short, with 13 bases between. Germline V gives CDR1 MNHEY, CDR2 SMNVEV (reference sequence). The CDR3 contains 13 residues. In DNA form, the CDR3 reads TGTGCCAGCAGCCGATGGGTGGGGGAGACCCAGTACTTC. The encoded protein is CASSRWVGETQYF.

The chain couples TRBV19 to TRBJ1-1; D not resolved. Germline lookup yields CDR1 LNHDA and CDR2 SQIVND (reference sequence). V was pared by 6 bases and J by 8 bases, with 10 bases between. This CDR3 region has 11 residues. The CDR3: CASRARREAFF. Here the CDR3 DNA reads TGTGCCAGTAGGGCCCGTAGGGAAGCTTTCTTT. Complete variable domain (other parts from reference TRBV19 and TRBJ1-1): DGGITQSPKYLFRKEGQNVTLSCEQNLNHDAMYWYRQDPGQGLRLIYYSQIVNDFQKGDIAEGYSVSREKKESFPLTVTSAQKNPTAFYLCASRARREAFFGQGTRLTVV.

This clone was found once. The V and J genes are TRBV5-5 and TRBJ2-7; D remains ambiguous. V lost 5 bases and J lost 4, with 7 bases in between. The CDR3 length is 11 residues. Germline CDR1 SGHKS, CDR2 YYEKEE (reference sequence). Here the CDR3 reads CASRDGYEQYF. As DNA, the CDR3 is TGTGCCAGCAGAGATGGATACGAGCAGTACTTC.

On this clone: One end of the junction is discordant with germline, which a read error may explain. This chain links TRBV5-5 with TRBJ1-5; no firm D call. This CDR3 has 15 residues. CDR1 and CDR2 from the germline V gene are SGHKS and YYEKEE (reference sequence). The CDR3 sequence is CASSQDANSNQPQHF. CDR3 DNA sequence: TGCGCCAGCAGCCAAGATGCTAATAGCAATCAGCCCCAGCATTTT. The variable domain in full, completed from reference TRBV5-5 and TRBJ1-5, reads DAGVTQSPTHLIKTRGQQVTLRCSPISGHKSVSWYQQVLGQGPQFIFQYYEKEERGRGNFPDRFSARQFPNYSSELNVNALLLGDSALYLCASSQDANSNQPQHFGDGTRLSIL.

V is TRBV15 and J is TRBJ2-3, with unresolved D. From germline, CDR1 is LNHNV and CDR2 YYDKDF (reference sequence). The V gene lost 0 bases and the J gene lost 0 bases, with 4 bases spanning the gap. This CDR3 has 14 amino acids. This CDR3 is CATSRDTSTDTQYF. The CDR3 DNA sequence: TGTGCCACCAGCAGAGACACCAGCACAGATACGCAGTATTTT.

This sequence joins TRBV18 and TRBJ1-2; 9 bases are a match to TRBD1. The CDR3 totals 19 residues. The V segment lost 2 bases and the J segment 7 bases; nucleotides outside the gene matches: 20. Germline CDR1 reads KGHSH; CDR2 reads LQKENI. The CDR3 loop reads CASSPLVPGQGWDLSGYTF. In nucleotides, the CDR3 is TGTGCCAGCTCACCATTAGTACCGGGACAGGGATGGGACTTGAGTGGCTACACCTTC.

The chain has TRBV7-3 and TRBJ2-1, with D perhaps assigned TRBD1 or TRBD2 (5 bases each). This CDR3 comprises 18 residues. The germline V and J ends were trimmed by 1 base and 10 bases, with 26 bases remaining between them. Germline V lookup: CDR1 SGHTA, CDR2 FQGTGA. CDR3 loop: CASSLRLPSPGRDPEQFF. CDR3 DNA: TGTGCCAGCAGCTTAAGGCTCCCAAGCCCGGGGCGCGACCCCGAGCAGTTCTTC.

CDR3 protein: CATSRDNYGYTF. The CDR3 DNA sequence: TGTGCCACCAGCAGAGATAACTATGGCTACACCTTC. The chain has TRBV15 and TRBJ1-2; no reliable D call. This CDR3 spans 12 amino acids. In germline, CDR1 is LNHNV, CDR2 YYDKDF (reference sequence). V was clipped by 0 bases and J by 1 base, with 0 bases between them.

Only a few counts were recorded for this clone. The rearrangement joins TRBV10-1 to TRBJ1-5; D may be TRBD1 (6 bases). Germline V lookup: CDR1 WNHNN, CDR2 SYGVQD (reference sequence). V lost 6 bases and J 6 bases, leaving 18 bases between the germline ends. The CDR3 is 15 residues long. The chain's CDR3 is CASSQKETGFQPQHF. DNA of the CDR3: TGCGCCAGCAGCCAGAAAGAAACAGGGTTTCAGCCCCAGCATTTT.